One and the same sample provided the 22 T cell receptor beta chains below, sequenced in a study of cytomegalovirus exposure and HLA in healthy donors. Vbeta (60) and Jbeta (13) primers were used in the PCR. Profiled with immunoSEQ multiplex PCR; TCRdb holds only in-frame clones, not every one. Here the sample spans approximately 180,000 clones, approximately 86% being singletons. Sequencing was carried out using PBMCs. These receptors were taken from a woman between 18 and 29 years old in good health and CMV-seronegative.

V is TRBV7-9 and J is TRBJ2-3; TRBD2 agrees at 9 bases. This CDR3 contains 16 residues. Trimming at V came to 5 bases and at J to 5 bases, leaving 11 bases not matched to a gene. Germline lookup yields CDR1 SEHNR and CDR2 FQNEAQ (reference sequence). CDR3 nucleotide sequence: TGTGCCAGCAGCAAACGGGGCGGGGGGGCGCGAGATACGCAGTATTTT. The encoded protein is CASSKRGGGARDTQYF.

The CDR3 loop is CASSLTGTSGRAREQFF. The CDR3 DNA reads as TGTGCCAGCTCACTTACCGGGACTAGCGGGAGAGCACGGGAGCAGTTCTTC. The chain links TRBV18 to TRBJ2-1, with 14 bases that match TRBD2. The CDR3 is 17 residues long. Germline V gene data show CDR1 as KGHSH and CDR2 as LQKENI. V lost 4 bases and J lost 10; bases outside the gene matches: 12.

This chain links TRBV13 with TRBJ2-3, with 8 positions matching TRBD2. Germline loops: CDR1 PRHDT, CDR2 FYEKMQ (reference sequence). This CDR3 contains 16 residues. The V gene end was trimmed by 4 bases and the J gene end by 2 bases; junction bases not matched to a gene: 8. The CDR3 loop is CASSSGAGGPTDTQYF. DNA of the CDR3: TGTGCCAGCAGCTCAGGGGCGGGGGGCCCCACAGATACGCAGTATTTT. The entire variable domain, with the rest obtained from reference TRBV13 and TRBJ2-3, is as follows: AAGVIQSPRHLIKEKRETATLKCYPIPRHDTVYWYQQGPGQDPQFLISFYEKMQSDKGSIPDRFSAQQFSDYHSELNMSSLELGDSALYFCASSSGAGGPTDTQYFGPGTRLTVL.

The gene calls are TRBV15 and TRBJ2-3; 8 positions match TRBD2. V was clipped by 5 bases and J by 0 bases; unmatched bases: 7. This CDR3 has 16 residues. Germline V gene sequence: CDR1 LNHNV, CDR2 YYDKDF (reference sequence). This chain's CDR3 is CATSSGGTTSTDTQYF. CDR3 in DNA: TGTGCCACCAGCTCGGGGGGGACGACTAGCACAGATACGCAGTATTTT.

The J gene is TRBJ2-7, the V gene TRBV7-6; the match to TRBD1 covers 7 bases. The CDR3 sequence is 14 residues long. V gave up 5 bases and J gave up 5 bases; unmatched junction bases: 9. Per the germline V gene, CDR1 is SGHVS and CDR2 is FNYEAQ. CDR3 bases: TGTGCCAGCAGCGCCAGGACAGGCGTACACGAGCAGTACTTC. Translated, it gives CASSARTGVHEQYF.

This clone was picked up one time. V usage is TRBV19 and J usage is TRBJ1-3; D is ambiguous. V gave up 4 bases and J gave up 4 bases, with 11 bases separating them. The germline V gene has CDR1 LNHDA and CDR2 SQIVND (reference sequence). The CDR3 sequence is 14 residues long. The CDR3 region is CASSNLLSGNTIYF. In DNA form, the CDR3 reads TGTGCCAGTAGTAACTTACTCTCCGGAAACACCATATATTTT.

This rearrangement joins TRBV4-1 to TRBJ2-1; D is possibly TRBD1 (5 bases). Per the germline V gene, CDR1 is MGHRA and CDR2 is YSYEKL. Trimming cost V 4 bases and J 3 bases, with 13 bases left between them. This CDR3 comprises 15 residues. The CDR3 is CASSLGAAFYNEQFF. In DNA form, the CDR3 reads TGCGCCAGCAGCCTTGGGGCAGCTTTCTACAATGAGCAGTTCTTC.

CDR3 in amino acids: CASSYPAATSGADTQYF. The CDR3 nucleotides read TGTGCCAGCAGCTACCCCGCGGCCACCTCGGGGGCAGATACGCAGTATTTT. The chain recombines TRBV28 with TRBJ2-3, with D maybe TRBD2 (6 bases). CDR3 length: 17 residues. The ends were cut back, 6 bases at V and 4 bases at J, with 23 bases in the middle. CDR1 and CDR2 (germline): MDHEN, SYDVKM.

CDR3 in DNA: TGTGCCAGCAGCTTAGGCCCAGGAGGGAATCAGCCCCAGCATTTT. Translation gives CASSLGPGGNQPQHF. The chain carries TRBV13 and TRBJ1-5; D not certain. In germline, CDR1 is PRHDT, CDR2 FYEKMQ (reference sequence). Trimming took off 0 bases at V and 4 bases at J, with 10 bases between the two ends. CDR3 length: 15 amino acids. Using reference TRBV13 and TRBJ1-5 for the parts outside the CDR3, the full variable domain is AAGVIQSPRHLIKEKRETATLKCYPIPRHDTVYWYQQGPGQDPQFLISFYEKMQSDKGSIPDRFSAQQFSDYHSELNMSSLELGDSALYFCASSLGPGGNQPQHFGDGTRLSIL.

This chain connects TRBV14 to TRBJ1-1; D call uncertain. Germline values: CDR1 SGHDN, CDR2 FVKESK. CDR3 size: 10 residues. Trimming shortened V by 2 bases and J by 12 bases, and 7 bases separated the two germline ends. The CDR3 coding sequence is TGTGCCAGCAGCCAACAGTTACCTTTCTTT. It is translated as CASSQQLPFF.

This chain connects TRBV11-2 to TRBJ2-1; no clear D gene. V lost 5 bases and J lost 5, with 13 bases in between. CDR1 is SGHAT, CDR2 FQNNGV, per germline. The CDR3 covers 14 residues. CDR3 DNA: TGTGCCAGCAGCCCTCGATTTGCAGACAATGAGCAGTTCTTC. It codes for CASSPRFADNEQFF.

The chain recombines TRBV11-3 with TRBJ2-7, with 14 nucleotides matching TRBD2. This CDR3 has 14 residues. V was clipped by 5 bases and J by 7 bases; unmatched bases: 4. The germline CDR1 and CDR2 sequences are SGHNT and YENEEA. DNA for the CDR3: TGTGCCAGCAGCCCCCGACTAGCGGGAGGGGAGCAGTACTTC. It translates to CASSPRLAGGEQYF.

The gene calls are TRBV7-2 and TRBJ2-3; D is unresolved. The CDR3 spans 14 residues. V lost 7 bases and J lost 2, with 13 bases in between. CDR1 and CDR2 from the germline V gene are SGHTA and FQGNSA. This CDR3 is CASTRLFHTDTQYF. The CDR3, as DNA: TGTGCCAGCACGAGACTTTTCCACACAGATACGCAGTATTTT.

The chain joins TRBV5-5 to TRBJ1-5; 8 nucleotides line up with TRBD1. The V segment lost 3 bases and the J segment 0 bases; nucleotides outside the gene matches: 2. Germline CDR1 SGHKS, CDR2 YYEKEE (reference sequence). This CDR3 has 15 residues. Here the CDR3 DNA reads TGTGCCAGCAGCTCGGGACAGGTTAGCAATCAGCCCCAGCATTTT. Encoded protein: CASSSGQVSNQPQHF.

V is TRBV7-2 and J is TRBJ2-7; maybe TRBD2 (5 bases). Deletions cut 6 bases from V and 2 bases from J, with 17 bases between. Germline CDR1 is SGHTA and CDR2 is FQGNSA. The CDR3 sequence is 15 residues long. This CDR3 reads CASSPMGSSPYEQYF. CDR3 DNA: TGTGCCAGCAGTCCCATGGGGTCTAGCCCCTACGAGCAGTACTTC.

The rearrangement uses TRBV5-4 and TRBJ1-2, with D possibly matching TRBD1 (6 bases). V gave up 4 bases and J gave up 5 bases, with 12 bases separating them. Germline values: CDR1 SGHNT, CDR2 YYREEE (reference sequence). The CDR3 totals 13 residues. CDR3 nucleotides: TGTGCCAGCAGCCATTCCAGGGGTTATGGCTACACCTTC. Its translation: CASSHSRGYGYTF.

V gene TRBV30 combines with J gene TRBJ1-2; D is possibly TRBD1 (6 bases). The CDR3 is 14 amino acids. Per the germline V gene, CDR1 is GTSNPN and CDR2 is SVGIG (reference sequence). V dropped 1 base and J dropped 8 bases, with 17 bases sitting between them. CDR3 in amino acids: CAWSGGQGRTGYTF. CDR3 DNA sequence: TGTGCCTGGAGTGGGGGGCAGGGACGTACCGGCTACACCTTC.

As regards this clone: One junction end disagrees with the germline gene, perhaps due to a read error. The gene calls are TRBV7-7 and TRBJ2-1; a possible D gene is TRBD2 (6 bases). The CDR3 spans 13 residues. Germline assignment: CDR1 SSHAT and CDR2 FNYEAQ (reference sequence). In DNA form, the CDR3 reads TGTGCTAGCAGCCCCGGGACTTACAATGAGCAGTTCTTC. Encoded protein: CASSPGTYNEQFF.

The chain joins TRBV29-1 to TRBJ2-5; 8 nucleotides align to TRBD2. The V and J ends lost 6 bases and 10 bases, in that order; junction bases with no gene match: 7. Looked up from germline, CDR1 is SQVTM and CDR2 is ANQGSEA. The CDR3 is 11 residues long. CDR3 coding DNA: TGCAGCGTCCAACGGGGGGGTGACCAGTACTTC. Amino acids: CSVQRGGDQYF.

The rearrangement joins TRBV10-3 to TRBJ1-6, with 8 bases aligning to TRBD1. There are 17 residues in the CDR3. The V gene's germline CDR1 is ENHRY and CDR2 SYGVKD. Trimming took 1 base from V and 10 from J; bases not matched to a gene: 12. The CDR3 coding sequence is TGTGCCATCAGTGAGTTCCTGACAGGGGCCCAAAAGTCACCCCTCCACTTT. Encoded protein: CAISEFLTGAQKSPLHF.

A few counts support this clone. This rearrangement joins TRBV4-1 to TRBJ2-7; D possibly corresponds to TRBD2 (6 bases). CDR3 length equals 16 residues. V dropped 5 bases and J dropped 7 bases, with 24 bases sitting between them. Germline CDR1 is MGHRA and CDR2 is YSYEKL. CDR3 sequence reads: CASSAGWAGISEEQYF. The DNA for the CDR3 is TGCGCCAGCAGCGCCGGGTGGGCGGGGATCTCTGAGGAGCAGTACTTC.

There are a few counts of this clone. The chain combines TRBV2 with TRBJ1-5; possibly TRBD1 for D (5 bases). CDR1 is SNHLY, CDR2 FYNNEI, per germline. V lost 8 bases and J 7 bases, leaving 18 bases between the germline ends. The CDR3 extends over 14 amino acids. The CDR3 bases are TGTGCCAGCGGCCTGGAGTGGGGGGACCAGCCCCAGCATTTT. Amino acid sequence: CASGLEWGDQPQHF.